These 20 T cell receptor beta chains share one sample of origin, sequenced in a study of blood T cell repertoires in COVID-19. TCRdb's table, derived via immunoSEQ multiplex PCR, lists solely in-frame clones and lacks some. The profile covers roughly 200,000 clones, with about 87% appearing a single time and 0.85% to 0.95% taken by the ten largest. The specimen sequenced was peripheral blood. The source is a woman under 30 who had recovered from COVID-19.

The chain couples TRBV18 to TRBJ2-1; 9 bases map to TRBD2. Losses at the gene ends were 6 bases for V and 5 bases for J; bases not matched to a gene: 2. This CDR3 comprises 13 residues. From germline, CDR1 is KGHSH and CDR2 LQKENI. CDR3 in DNA: TGTGCCAGCTCGCGGGGGGGTGACAATGAGCAGTTCTTC. Translating gives CASSRGGDNEQFF.

The chain carries TRBV18 and TRBJ2-7; D uncertain. The CDR3 covers 13 residues. CDR1 KGHSH and CDR2 LQKENI come from the germline V gene. The V and J ends lost 4 bases and 4 bases respectively, with 11 bases between them. CDR3: CASSLADTYEQYV. CDR3 nucleotide sequence: TGTGCCAGCTCACTCGCCGACACTTACGAGCAGTACGTC.

The rearrangement links TRBV20-1 to TRBJ2-5; no definite D call. Germline CDR1 is DFQATT and CDR2 is SNEGSKA (reference sequence). CDR3 size: 13 residues. Deletions cut 3 bases from V and 0 bases from J, with 8 bases between. CDR3 in amino acids: CSASAPNQETQYF. CDR3 in DNA: TGCAGTGCTAGTGCCCCTAACCAAGAGACCCAGTACTTC.

This chain joins TRBV15 and TRBJ1-2; 11 nucleotides line up with TRBD1. The CDR3 covers 15 residues. Germline CDR1 LNHNV, CDR2 YYDKDF (reference sequence). J gave up 6 bases and V 5 bases, and 8 bases lay outside the gene matches. The CDR3 loop is CATSDSGTGGNGYTF. CDR3 sequence (DNA): TGTGCCACCAGCGACTCCGGGACAGGGGGGAATGGCTACACCTTC.

V usage is TRBV5-6 and J usage is TRBJ1-3; D gene ambiguous. The CDR3 is 13 amino acids. V lost 4 bases to trimming and J lost 1 base, with 6 bases between them. The germline CDR1 and CDR2 sequences are SGHDT and YYEEEE. The CDR3 loop reads CASSPGSGNTIYF. CDR3 coding DNA: TGTGCCAGCAGCCCGGGATCTGGAAACACCATATATTTT.

This chain joins TRBV19 and TRBJ2-2, with TRBD1 identical over 7 bases. J gave up 1 base and V 3 bases, and 5 bases lay outside the gene matches. Germline lookup yields CDR1 LNHDA and CDR2 SQIVND (reference sequence). This CDR3 has 16 amino acids. In nucleotides, the CDR3 is TGTGCCAGTAGTATGCCCCAGGGGGTGAACACCGGGGAGCTGTTTTTT. Protein sequence: CASSMPQGVNTGELFF.

The rearrangement links TRBV19 to TRBJ1-5, with D tentatively TRBD1 (5 bases). This CDR3 has 16 residues. Between the trimmed V and J ends, which lost 5 bases and 2 bases, there was a span of 16 bases. Germline loops: CDR1 LNHDA, CDR2 SQIVND (reference sequence). The CDR3 loop is CASSPPGGLGNQPQHF. CDR3 coding DNA: TGTGCCAGTAGTCCTCCGGGGGGGTTGGGCAATCAGCCCCAGCATTTT.

The gene calls are TRBV7-2 and TRBJ2-7, with TRBD2 matching 11 bases. The CDR3 loop spans 17 amino acids. The germline V gene encodes CDR1 SGHTA and CDR2 FQGNSA. The J segment lost 7 bases and the V segment lost 2 bases, leaving 13 bases of the junction unmatched. CDR3 in DNA: TGTGCCAGCAGCTTACGTAGCGGGGGGGCTAAATCGTCTGAGCAGTACTTC. Amino acids: CASSLRSGGAKSSEQYF.

The gene calls are TRBV27 and TRBJ1-6; TRBD1 agrees at 8 bases. The CDR3 is 15 residues long. The germline V gene encodes CDR1 MNHEY and CDR2 SMNVEV (reference sequence). J was trimmed by 10 bases and V by 6 bases; bases with no gene match: 11. The CDR3 is CASRGPQGQVSPLHF. In DNA, the CDR3 is TGTGCCAGCAGAGGACCGCAGGGACAGGTCTCACCCCTCCACTTT.

The rearrangement links TRBV5-1 to TRBJ2-1, with TRBD2 identical over 7 bases. J lost 4 bases, V lost 4 bases, and 11 bases had no gene match. CDR1 and CDR2 (germline): SGHRS, YFSETQ. The CDR3 sequence is 16 residues long. Here the CDR3 DNA reads TGCGCCAGCAGCCCGGGCGGGGGAGGGCCGTACAATGAGCAGTTCTTC. Its translation: CASSPGGGGPYNEQFF.

The genes are TRBV7-2 and TRBJ2-7; D perhaps matches TRBD1 (5 bases). V was pared by 3 bases and J by 2 bases, with 17 bases between. The germline V gene has CDR1 SGHTA and CDR2 FQGNSA. CDR3 size: 16 residues. The CDR3 bases are TGTGCCAGCAGCTTCGCCTGGGGCGGTTCGGCCTACGAGCAGTACTTC. As protein: CASSFAWGGSAYEQYF.

This rearrangement joins TRBV6-1 to TRBJ1-6; D is undetermined. V lost 0 bases and J 6 bases, leaving 12 bases between the germline ends. CDR1 MNHNS and CDR2 SASEGT come from the germline V gene. The CDR3 has 16 residues. CDR3 coding DNA: TGTGCCAGCAGTGAAGCTCACGTGGCAGGTAATTCACCCCTCCACTTT. Amino acids: CASSEAHVAGNSPLHF.

The chain links TRBV24-1 to TRBJ2-5; 8 bases map to TRBD1. Germline loops: CDR1 KGHDR, CDR2 SFDVKD. This CDR3 comprises 16 residues. Trimming removed 3 bases from V and 5 bases from J; junction bases left unmatched: 10. CDR3 nucleotides: TGTGCCACCAGTGATCCCGGCAGGGGGCGTGGGGAGACCCAGTACTTC. Protein sequence: CATSDPGRGRGETQYF.

CDR3 amino acids: CAISQGLAVWDEQFF. The CDR3 nucleotides are TGTGCCATCAGTCAGGGACTAGCGGTGTGGGATGAGCAGTTCTTC. The chain combines TRBV10-3 with TRBJ2-1; 11 bases are a match to TRBD2. V trimming: 5 bases; J trimming: 8 bases; junction bases outside the gene matches: 8. Germline V gives CDR1 ENHRY, CDR2 SYGVKD. This CDR3 is 15 amino acids long.

The CDR3 is CASSQTDRGHNSPLHF. In DNA form, the CDR3 reads TGTGCCAGCAGCCAGACGGACAGGGGACATAATTCACCCCTCCACTTT. The chain uses TRBV4-2 and TRBJ1-6, with 9 bases identical to TRBD1. The J segment lost 5 bases and the V segment lost 3 bases, leaving 5 bases of the junction unmatched. The CDR3 covers 16 residues. The germline CDR1 and CDR2 sequences are LGHNA and YNFKEQ.

V usage is TRBV11-2 and J usage is TRBJ2-1; no firm D call. Germline CDR1 and CDR2: SGHAT and FQNNGV. The CDR3 length is 12 residues. With 5 bases removed from V and 6 bases from J, the gap between germline ends came to 8 bases. The CDR3 nucleotides are TGTGCCAGCAGCAGCCCACGCAATGAGCAGTTCTTC. This translates into CASSSPRNEQFF.

The table lists this clone with a count of one. V usage is TRBV6-2 or TRBV6-3 and J usage is TRBJ1-6, with D uncertain. The CDR3 runs to 13 residues. Trimming removed 5 bases at V and 10 bases at J, with 12 bases between. Germline CDR1 reads MNHEY; CDR2 reads SVGEGT. This chain's CDR3 is CASSPQNYSPLHF. The CDR3 nucleotides are TGTGCCAGCAGTCCCCAGAATTACTCACCCCTCCACTTT.

V and J are TRBV7-2 and TRBJ1-2; possible D gene TRBD1, 6 bases. Trimming removed 7 bases from V and 4 bases from J, with 13 bases in between. Germline V gives CDR1 SGHTA, CDR2 FQGNSA. The CDR3 length is 13 residues. The CDR3 region has the DNA TGTGCCAGCAACCCGACAGGCTCCTATGGCTACACCTTC. It is translated as CASNPTGSYGYTF. The variable domain in full, completed from reference TRBV7-2 and TRBJ1-2, reads GAGVSQSPSNKVTEKGKDVELRCDPISGHTALYWYRQSLGQGLEFLIYFQGNSAPDKSGLPSDRFSAERTGGSVSTLTIQRTQQEDSAVYLCASNPTGSYGYTFGSGTRLTVV.

The rearrangement uses TRBV5-4 and TRBJ1-2, with 10 bases lining up with TRBD1. The V gene's germline CDR1 is SGHNT and CDR2 YYREEE (reference sequence). J was trimmed by 0 bases and V by 4 bases; bases with no gene match: 3. This CDR3 has 15 amino acids. The CDR3 loop is CASSLDRGPNYGYTF. The CDR3 DNA reads as TGTGCCAGCAGCCTTGACAGGGGGCCTAACTATGGCTACACCTTC.

This clone was seen only a few times. The chain recombines TRBV6-5 with TRBJ1-2; the D is unclear. The length of the CDR3 is 13 residues. The germline gives CDR1 MNHEY, CDR2 SVGAGI. V lost 1 base to trimming and J lost 3 bases, with 6 bases between them. The CDR3 DNA reads TGTGCCAGCAGTTACTTTTCGGACTATGGCTACACCTTC. Protein product: CASSYFSDYGYTF.